The table lists the clone carrying this TCR beta chain with a few counts. This sample was taken from a study of T cell repertoires in cytomegalovirus infection. Study-level information: TCR beta signatures that were public indicated CMV infection and matching HLA type.

TCRdb ran MiXCR on the reads and lists one entry per CDR3 protein. The sample contains approximately 180,000 distinct CDR3 sequences, 17% of which appear only once. The CDR3 totals 12 residues. Germline values: CDR1 MDHEN, CDR2 SYDVKM. V dropped 6 bases and J dropped 8 bases, with 10 bases sitting between them. The clonotype originates from a human donor in good health (CMV status not recorded). Some clones in this sample may be carry-over from other donors' samples. The chain combines TRBV28 with TRBJ2-2; D may be TRBD2 (5 bases). Sequenced sample: CD8+ T cells from PBMCs. CDR3 bases: TGTGCCAGCAGGGGAGATTGGGGGGAGCTGTTTTTT. Its protein is CASRGDWGELFF.